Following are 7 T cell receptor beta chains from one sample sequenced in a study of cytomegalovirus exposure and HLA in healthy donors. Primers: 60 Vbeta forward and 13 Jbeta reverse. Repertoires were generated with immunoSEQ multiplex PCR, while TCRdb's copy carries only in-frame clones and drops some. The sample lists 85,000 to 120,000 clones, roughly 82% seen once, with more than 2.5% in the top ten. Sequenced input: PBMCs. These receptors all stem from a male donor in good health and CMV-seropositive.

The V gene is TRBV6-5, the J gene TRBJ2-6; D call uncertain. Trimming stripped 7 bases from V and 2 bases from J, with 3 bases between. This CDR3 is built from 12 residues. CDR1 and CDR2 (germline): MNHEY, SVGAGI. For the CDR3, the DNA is TGTGCCAGCACCGCTGGGGCCAACGTCCTGACTTTC. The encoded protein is CASTAGANVLTF.

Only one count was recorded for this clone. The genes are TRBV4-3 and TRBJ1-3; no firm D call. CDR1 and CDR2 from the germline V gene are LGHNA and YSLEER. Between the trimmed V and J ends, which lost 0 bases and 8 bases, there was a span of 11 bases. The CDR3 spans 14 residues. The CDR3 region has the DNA TGCGCCAGCAGCCAAGATTCCCCCGGTGACACCATATATTTT. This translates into CASSQDSPGDTIYF.

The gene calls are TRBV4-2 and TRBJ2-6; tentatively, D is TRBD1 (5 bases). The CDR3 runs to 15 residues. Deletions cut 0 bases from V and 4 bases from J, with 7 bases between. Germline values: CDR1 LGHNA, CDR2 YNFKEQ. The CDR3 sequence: CASSQDPGGANVLTF. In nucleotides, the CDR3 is TGTGCCAGCAGCCAAGATCCAGGGGGGGCCAACGTCCTGACTTTC.

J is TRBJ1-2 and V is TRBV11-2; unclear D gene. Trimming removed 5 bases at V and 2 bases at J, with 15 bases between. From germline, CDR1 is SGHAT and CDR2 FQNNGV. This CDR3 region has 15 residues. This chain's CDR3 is CASSPLAGLNYGYTF. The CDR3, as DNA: TGTGCCAGCAGCCCCTTGGCGGGCCTCAACTATGGCTACACCTTC.

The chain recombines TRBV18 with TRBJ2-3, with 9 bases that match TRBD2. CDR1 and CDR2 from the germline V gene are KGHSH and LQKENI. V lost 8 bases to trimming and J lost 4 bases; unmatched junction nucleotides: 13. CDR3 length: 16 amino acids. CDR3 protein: CASTSRSGGVSDTQYF. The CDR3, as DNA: TGTGCCAGCACCTCCCGTAGCGGGGGAGTATCAGATACGCAGTATTTT.

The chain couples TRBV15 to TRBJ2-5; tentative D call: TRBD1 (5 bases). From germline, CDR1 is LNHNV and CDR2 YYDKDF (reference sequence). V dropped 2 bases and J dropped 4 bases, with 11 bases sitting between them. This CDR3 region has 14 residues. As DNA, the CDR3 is TGTGCCACCAGCAGACGACAGTCCGGAGAGACCCAGTACTTC. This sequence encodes CATSRRQSGETQYF.

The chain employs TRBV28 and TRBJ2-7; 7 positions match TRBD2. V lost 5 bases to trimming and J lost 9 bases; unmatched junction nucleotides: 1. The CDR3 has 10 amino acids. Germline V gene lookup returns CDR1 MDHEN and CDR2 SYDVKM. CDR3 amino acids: CASSGLGQYF. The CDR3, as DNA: TGTGCCAGCAGTGGACTAGGGCAGTACTTC.